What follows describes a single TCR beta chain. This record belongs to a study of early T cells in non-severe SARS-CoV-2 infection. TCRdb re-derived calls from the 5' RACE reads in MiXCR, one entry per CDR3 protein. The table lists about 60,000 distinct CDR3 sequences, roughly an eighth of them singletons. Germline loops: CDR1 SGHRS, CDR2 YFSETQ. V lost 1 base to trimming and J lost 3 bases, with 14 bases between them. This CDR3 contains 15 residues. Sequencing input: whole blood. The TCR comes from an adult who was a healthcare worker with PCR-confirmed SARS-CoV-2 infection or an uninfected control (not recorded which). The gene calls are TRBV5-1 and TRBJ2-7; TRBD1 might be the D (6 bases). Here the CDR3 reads CASSLLPQGHYEQYF. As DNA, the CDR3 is TGCGCCAGCAGCTTGCTTCCCCAGGGACACTACGAGCAGTACTTC.